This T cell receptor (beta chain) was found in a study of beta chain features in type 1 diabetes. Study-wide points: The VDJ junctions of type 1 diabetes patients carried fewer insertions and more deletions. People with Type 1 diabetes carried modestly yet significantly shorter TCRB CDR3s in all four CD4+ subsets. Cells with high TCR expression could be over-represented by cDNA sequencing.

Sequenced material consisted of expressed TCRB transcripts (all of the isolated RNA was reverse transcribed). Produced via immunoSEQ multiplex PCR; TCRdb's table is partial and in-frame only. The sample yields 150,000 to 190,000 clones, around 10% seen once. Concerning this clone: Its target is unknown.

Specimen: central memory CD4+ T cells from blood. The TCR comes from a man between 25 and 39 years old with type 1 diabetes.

The CDR3 DNA reads as TGTGCCAGCTCGAGACAGGAGGATCAGCCCCAGCATTTT. This sequence encodes CASSRQEDQPQHF. The chain uses TRBV18 and TRBJ1-5, with D maybe TRBD1 (6 bases). Trimming took off 6 bases at V and 5 bases at J, with 11 bases between the two ends. This CDR3 spans 13 amino acids. CDR1 and CDR2 from the germline V gene are KGHSH and LQKENI.